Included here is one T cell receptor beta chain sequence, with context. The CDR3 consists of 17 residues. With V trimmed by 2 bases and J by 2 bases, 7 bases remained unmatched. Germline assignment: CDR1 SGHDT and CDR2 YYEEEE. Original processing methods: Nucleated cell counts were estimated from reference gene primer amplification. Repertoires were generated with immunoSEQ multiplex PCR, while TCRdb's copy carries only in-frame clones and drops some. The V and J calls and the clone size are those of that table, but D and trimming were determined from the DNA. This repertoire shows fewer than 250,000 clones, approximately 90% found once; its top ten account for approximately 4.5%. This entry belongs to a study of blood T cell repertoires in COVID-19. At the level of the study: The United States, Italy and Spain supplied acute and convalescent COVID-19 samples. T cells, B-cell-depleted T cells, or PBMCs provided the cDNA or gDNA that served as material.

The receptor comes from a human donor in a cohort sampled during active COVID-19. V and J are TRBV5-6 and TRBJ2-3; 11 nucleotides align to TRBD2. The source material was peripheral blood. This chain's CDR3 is CASSLAGLAANTDTQYF. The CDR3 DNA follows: TGTGCCAGCAGCTTAGCGGGACTAGCGGCAAACACAGATACGCAGTATTTT.